This T cell receptor (beta chain) derives from a study of blood T cells in healthy people across ages. This clonotype was observed a handful of times. Using a J-beta primer mix together with a sample-barcoded 5' primer, a second PCR was run for roughly 6 to 12 cycles. One entry per CDR3 protein results from TCRdb running MiXCR on the 5' RACE reads. This sample carries hundreds of thousands of distinct CDR3 sequences, more than 20% of them seen once, and the ten largest clones take 3% to 4.5%. Per germline, CDR1 MNHEY and CDR2 SMNVEV (reference sequence). J lost 0 bases, V lost 6 bases, and 6 bases had no gene match. The CDR3 runs 16 residues.

Sample: blood. The chain joins TRBV27 to TRBJ2-1; TRBD2 matches at 9 bases. This TCR was sampled from a man between 65 and 80 years old in good health. Written as DNA, the CDR3 is TGTGCCAGCAGCCCCTTTAGCGGGAGCTCCTACAATGAGCAGTTCTTC. As protein: CASSPFSGSSYNEQFF.